The T cell receptor beta chain described here comes from a study of control samples from healthy donors and cancer patients. The CDR3 covers 16 residues. From germline, CDR1 is LGHDT and CDR2 YNNKEL (reference sequence). V was clipped by 1 base and J by 5 bases, with 17 bases between them. The repertoire was sequenced with immunoSEQ multiplex PCR; TCRdb's copy has only in-frame clones and lacks some. Found here are 80,000 to 100,000 clones, roughly 92% of them singletons; the top ten hold around 3%. Material: blood. The rearrangement links TRBV3-1 (or the pseudogene TRBV3-2) to TRBJ2-5, with TRBD2 as a possible D gene (6 bases). The sequence was collected from a human donor in good health. The donor label of this sample is uncertain. As DNA, the CDR3 is TGTGCCAGCAGCCAAGGAAGGCGGGAAGGTTCGGAGACCCAGTACTTC. This gives the protein CASSQGRREGSETQYF.